This T cell receptor beta chain was found in a study of shared clonotypes between healthy human individuals. Profiling relied on immunoSEQ multiplex PCR, and the TCRdb table lists in-frame clones only, not all of them. The sample includes approximately 1,500,000 clones, approximately 98% seen only once; the top ten take roughly 0.45%. In germline, CDR1 is SQVTM, CDR2 ANQGSEA. V dropped 7 bases and J dropped 1 base, with 10 bases sitting between them. The CDR3 totals 12 residues. On this clone itself: What it recognizes is unknown. Other nucleotide sequences from this sample produce the same CDR3.

Healthy HIV-negative adults without recent acute infections or vaccinations served as donors. The study's findings and limits: Some naive CD4 clonotypes, approximately 4.5%, turned up in common across a few donors. Across subsets, estimated richness was generally greater for naive than for memory populations.

The sequencing sample was made of naive CD4+ T cells sorted from blood. Subset specified: CD45RA+ positively selected. The TCR comes from a young man in good health. This rearrangement joins TRBV29-1 to TRBJ1-1; unclear D gene. This CDR3 reads CSAYRGNTEAFF. CDR3 nucleotide sequence: TGCAGCGCTTACAGAGGGAACACTGAAGCTTTCTTT. Based on the CDR3 plus reference TRBV29-1 and TRBJ1-1, the full variable domain is SAVISQKPSRDICQRGTSLTIQCQVDSQVTMMFWYRQQPGQSLTLIATANQGSEATYESGFVIDKFPISRPNLTFSTLTVSNMSPEDSSIYLCSAYRGNTEAFFGQGTRLTVV.